The rows below give T cell receptor beta chains drawn from one sample of a study of cytomegalovirus exposure and HLA in healthy donors. Repertoires were generated with immunoSEQ multiplex PCR, while TCRdb's copy carries only in-frame clones and drops some. This sample has 150,000 or so clones, with about 68% found just once. The sample taken for sequencing was PBMCs. The source of these receptors is a man under 40 in good health and CMV-seronegative. Each CDR3 is given with its conserved first and last residue. D genes are given only for firm matches. Size is omitted from some rows. Given values are once, few, many or a class for expanded clones.

>TRBJ2-1|.|TRBD2|TRBV6-6
TGTGCCAGCAGTGTGAAACAGGGACTAGCGGGGGGTGAGCAGTTCTTC
CASSVKQGLAGGEQFF
>TRBJ2-1|.|TRBD2|TRBV4-3
TGCGCCAGCAGCCAAGAACTAGCGCTCGCCGTTGATGAGCAGTTCTTC
CASSQELALAVDEQFF
>TRBJ2-5|.|TRBD2|TRBV9
TGTGCCAGCAGCGTGGGACTAGCGGGGGCCCCGTTGGAGACCCAGTACTTC
CASSVGLAGAPLETQYF
>TRBJ2-2|.|TRBD2|TRBV13
TGTGCCAGCAGCTTAGCGCTAGCGGGGGCGAACACCGGGGAGCTGTTTTTT
CASSLALAGANTGELFF
>TRBJ2-5|.|.|TRBV21-1
TGTGCCAGCAGCAAAGGGGGACTGGGACAAGAGACCCAGTACTTC
CASSKGGLGQETQYF
>TRBJ1-6|.|TRBD1|TRBV10-3
TGTGCCATACAAGAGGGGGCGAGCTCCTATAATTCACCCCTCCACTTT
CAIQEGASSYNSPLHF
>TRBJ1-1|.|.|TRBV19
TGTGCCAGTAGTGAAGACAGGAACACTGAAGCTTTCTTT
CASSEDRNTEAFF
>TRBJ1-2|.|.|TRBV15
TGTGCCACCAGCAGAGATCTGAGGAGGGCAGGAGCTTCGGCGTATGGCTACACCTTC
CATSRDLRRAGASAYGYTF
>TRBJ2-7|.|.|TRBV2
TGTGCCAGCAGAAGCGGGTACGAGCAGTACTTC
CASRSGYEQYF
>TRBJ1-2|.|TRBD1|TRBV18
TGTGCCAGCTCACCACTGGGACAGGGCGTCTATGGCTACACCTTC
CASSPLGQGVYGYTF
>TRBJ2-3|.|TRBD2|TRBV7-2
TGTGCCAGCAGCTCCGGGGGGGTGGCGCAGTATTTT
CASSSGGVAQYF
>TRBJ1-1|.|TRBD1|TRBV30
TGTGCCTGGTCTTGGACAGGGGGGAACACTGAAGCTTTCTTT
CAWSWTGGNTEAFF
>TRBJ2-7|.|.|TRBV18
TGTGCCAGCTCCCAGGGCAGACCCTACGAGCAGTACTTC
CASSQGRPYEQYF
>TRBJ2-2|once|TRBD1|TRBV10-3
TGTGCCATCAGTGAGACAGGGGCAGGATTTAACACCGGGGAGCTGTTTTTT
CAISETGAGFNTGELFF
>TRBJ2-5|.|TRBD1|TRBV5-1
TGCGCCAGCAGCCCCGGGACAGGGGAAGAGACCCAGTACTTC
CASSPGTGEETQYF
>TRBJ1-1|once|TRBD1|TRBV28
TGTGCCAGCAGTTTCCCTCGGGACAGGGGGACTGAAGCTTTCTTT
CASSFPRDRGTEAFF
>TRBJ2-7|.|TRBD2|TRBV19
TGTGCCAGTAGTATAATCGGGACTAGCGGGGACTACGAGCAGTACTTC
CASSIIGTSGDYEQYF
>TRBJ2-7|.|TRBD2|TRBV5-1
TGCGCCAGCAGCGCCGGGACTAGCGGCATCCACGAGCAGTACTTC
CASSAGTSGIHEQYF
>TRBJ2-2|once|.|TRBV7-3
TGTGCCAGCAGCTTGAAAGCGGTCGCCGGGGAGCTGTTTTTT
CASSLKAVAGELFF
>TRBJ2-1|.|TRBD2|TRBV5-1
TGCGCCAGCAGCTTGGGCGGGGGGGACTACAATGAGCAGTTCTTC
CASSLGGGDYNEQFF
>TRBJ2-7|few|.|TRBV2
TGTGCCAGCACTGGACAATACGAGCAGTACTTC
CASTGQYEQYF
>TRBJ1-4|few|TRBD1|TRBV4-2
TGTGCCAGCAGCCAAGCGGGGGACAGGGTGGGTGAAAAACTGTTTTTT
CASSQAGDRVGEKLFF
>TRBJ1-1|once|.|TRBV4-3
TGCGCCAGCAGCCAAGATACCGGGTCGAACACTGAAGCTTTCTTT
CASSQDTGSNTEAFF
>TRBJ1-2|few|.|TRBV6-5
TGTGCCAGCAGTTACAGGGACTCCTATGGCTACCCCTTC
CASSYRDSYGYPF
>TRBJ1-5|.|.|TRBV30
TGTGCCTGGAGTGATCATAGCAATCAGCCCCAGCATTTT
CAWSDHSNQPQHF
>TRBJ2-1|.|.|TRBV6-4
TGTGCCAGCAGTGACGTGGGGGCGAACAATGAGCAGTTCTTC
CASSDVGANNEQFF
>TRBJ2-7|.|.|TRBV13
TGTGCCAGCAGCTTAGGCAGGGGCCCCTACGAGCAGTACTTC
CASSLGRGPYEQYF
>TRBJ2-3|.|.|TRBV9
TGTGCCAGCAGCGCCCTCAGCGGGACAGATACGCAGTATTTT
CASSALSGTDTQYF
>TRBJ1-1|few|.|TRBV7-8
TGTGCCAGCAGCTTAGCCGGGAACACTGAAGCTTTCTTT
CASSLAGNTEAFF
>TRBJ2-1|few|TRBD2|TRBV6-6
TGTGCCAGCAGTTCCGGGACTAGCGATCGGCAGTTCTTC
CASSSGTSDRQFF
>TRBJ2-5|.|.|TRBV9
TGTGCCAGCAGCGTGGGGAGGGGGGCGGAGACCCAGTACTTC
CASSVGRGAETQYF
>TRBJ1-3|.|.|TRBV29-1
TGCAGCGTTCCCGACAGACAACTCCCTGGAAACACCATATATTTT
CSVPDRQLPGNTIYF
>TRBJ2-2|.|.|TRBV2
TGTGCCACCACCCCGACGGGGAACACCGGGGAGCTGTTTTTT
CATTPTGNTGELFF